This is a list of T cell receptor beta chains from one sample in a study of vaccination and CD4 T cells after COVID-19. These receptors have no identified antigens. TCRdb called the PCR reads again in MiXCR, with one record for every CDR3 protein. Here the sample spans under 5,500 distinct CDR3 sequences, over 65% being singletons. Sequencing used CD4+ T cells from blood, cultured in vitro. The origin of the receptors is a human donor who had recovered from COVID-19. The CDR3 runs from the conserved cysteine through the conserved F or W. The order of the fields is V gene, clone size, D gene, J gene, CDR3 DNA, CDR3 protein. D genes are given only for firm matches. Not every row has a clone size; where given, it reads once, few, many or a size class.

>TRBV12-5|.|.|TRBJ2-7
TGTGCTAGTGGTTTACAGGGTGACGGCGAGCAGTACTTC
CASGLQGDGEQYF
>TRBV27|.|.|TRBJ2-7
TGTGCCAGCAGTTTATCGTTGAGCGAGCAGTACTTC
CASSLSLSEQYF
>TRBV7-8|.|.|TRBJ1-5
TGTGCCAGCACCCCCCAGTGGACAAACAATCAGCCCCAGCATTTT
CASTPQWTNNQPQHF
>TRBV20-1|few|.|TRBJ1-5
TGCAGTGCTAGAGAGACGGGACTGAGCAATCAGCCCCAGCATTTT
CSARETGLSNQPQHF
>TRBV21-1|.|.|TRBJ2-7
TGTGCCAGCAGCAAAGCGGGGGGACTCGGATTCTACGAGCAGTACTTC
CASSKAGGLGFYEQYF
>TRBV20-1|.|.|TRBJ1-1
TGCAGTGCTAGAGTGGAGGGGGACCGGGCTTTCTTT
CSARVEGDRAFF
>TRBV4-3|.|.|TRBJ1-1
TGCGCCAGCAGCCAAGAGACCCCACGGATGTCGTTCGACACTGAAGCTTTCTTT
CASSQETPRMSFDTEAFF
>TRBV7-2|.|TRBD1|TRBJ1-5
TGTGCCAGCAGTCTTAGTGCAGGGGGCAGTCAGCCCCAGCATTTT
CASSLSAGGSQPQHF
>TRBV6-1|.|.|TRBJ2-1
TGTGCCAGCAGACCCCGACCGGGAAGTTACAATGAGCAGTTCTTC
CASRPRPGSYNEQFF
>TRBV20-1|.|.|TRBJ2-1
TGCAGCGTGCTGGGGGCTGGTTACAATGAGCAGTTCTTC
CSVLGAGYNEQFF